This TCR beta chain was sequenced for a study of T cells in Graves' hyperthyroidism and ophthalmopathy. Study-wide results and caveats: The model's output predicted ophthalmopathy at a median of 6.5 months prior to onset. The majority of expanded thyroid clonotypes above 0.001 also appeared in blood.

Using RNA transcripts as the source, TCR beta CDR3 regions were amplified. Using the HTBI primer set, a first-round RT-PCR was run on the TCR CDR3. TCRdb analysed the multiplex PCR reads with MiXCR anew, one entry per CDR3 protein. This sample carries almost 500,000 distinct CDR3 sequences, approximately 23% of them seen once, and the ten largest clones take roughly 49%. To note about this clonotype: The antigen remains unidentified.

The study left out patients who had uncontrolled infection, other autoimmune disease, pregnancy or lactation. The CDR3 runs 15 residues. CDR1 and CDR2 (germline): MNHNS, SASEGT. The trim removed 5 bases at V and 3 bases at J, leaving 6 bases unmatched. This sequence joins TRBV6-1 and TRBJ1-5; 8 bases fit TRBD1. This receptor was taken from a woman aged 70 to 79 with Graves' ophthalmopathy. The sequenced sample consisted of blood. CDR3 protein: CASSPDRGNNQPQHF. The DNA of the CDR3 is TGTGCCAGCAGTCCTGACAGGGGCAACAATCAGCCCCAGCATTTT.